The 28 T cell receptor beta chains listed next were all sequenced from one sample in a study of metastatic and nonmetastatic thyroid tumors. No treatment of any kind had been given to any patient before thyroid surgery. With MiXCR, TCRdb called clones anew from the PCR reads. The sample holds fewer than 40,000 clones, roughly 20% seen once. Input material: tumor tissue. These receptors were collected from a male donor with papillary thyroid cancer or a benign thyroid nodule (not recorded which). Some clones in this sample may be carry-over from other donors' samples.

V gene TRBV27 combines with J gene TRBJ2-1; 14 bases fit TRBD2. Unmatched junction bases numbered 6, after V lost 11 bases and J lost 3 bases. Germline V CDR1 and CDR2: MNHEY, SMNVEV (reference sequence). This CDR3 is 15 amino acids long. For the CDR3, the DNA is TGTGCCGGCGGACTAGCGGGAGGAAACTACAATGAGCAGTTCTTC. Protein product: CAGGLAGGNYNEQFF.

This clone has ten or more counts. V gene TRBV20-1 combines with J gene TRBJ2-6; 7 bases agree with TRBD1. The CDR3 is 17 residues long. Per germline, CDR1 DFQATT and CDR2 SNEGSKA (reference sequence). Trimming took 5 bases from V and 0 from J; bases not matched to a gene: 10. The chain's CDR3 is CSAEDRLRISGANVLTF. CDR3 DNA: TGCAGTGCTGAGGACAGGTTACGAATCTCTGGGGCCAACGTCCTGACTTTC.

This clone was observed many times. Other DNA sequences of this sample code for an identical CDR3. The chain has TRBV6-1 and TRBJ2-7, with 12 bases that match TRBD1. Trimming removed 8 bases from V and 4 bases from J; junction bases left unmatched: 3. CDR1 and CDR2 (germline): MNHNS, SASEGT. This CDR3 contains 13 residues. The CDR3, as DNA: TGTGCCAGCGGGGACAGGGGGCGATACGAGCAGTACTTC. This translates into CASGDRGRYEQYF.

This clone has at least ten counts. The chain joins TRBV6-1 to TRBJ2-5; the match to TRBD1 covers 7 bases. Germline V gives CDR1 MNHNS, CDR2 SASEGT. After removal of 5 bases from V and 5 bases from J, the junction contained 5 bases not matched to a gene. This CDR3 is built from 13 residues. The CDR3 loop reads CASSWDSIETQYF. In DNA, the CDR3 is TGTGCCAGCAGTTGGGACAGTATCGAGACCCAGTACTTC.

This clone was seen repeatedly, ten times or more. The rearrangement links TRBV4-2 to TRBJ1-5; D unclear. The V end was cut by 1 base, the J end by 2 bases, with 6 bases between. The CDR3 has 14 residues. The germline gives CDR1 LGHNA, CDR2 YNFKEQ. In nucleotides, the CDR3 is TGTGCCAGCAGCCAAGGGATGGGCAATCAGCCCCAGCATTTT. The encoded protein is CASSQGMGNQPQHF.

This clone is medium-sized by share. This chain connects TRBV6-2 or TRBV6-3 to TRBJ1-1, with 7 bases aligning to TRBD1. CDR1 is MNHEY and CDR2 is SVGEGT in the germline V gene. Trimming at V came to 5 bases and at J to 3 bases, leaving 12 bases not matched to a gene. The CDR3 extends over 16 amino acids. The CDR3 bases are TGTGCCAGCAGTCCCACCGGTACAGGGGCTTACACTGAAGCTTTCTTT. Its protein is CASSPTGTGAYTEAFF.

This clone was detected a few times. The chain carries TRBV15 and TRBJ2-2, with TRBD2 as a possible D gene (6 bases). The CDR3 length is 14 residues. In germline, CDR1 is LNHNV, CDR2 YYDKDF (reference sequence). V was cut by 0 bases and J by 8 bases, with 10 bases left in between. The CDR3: CATSRDAGSGELFF. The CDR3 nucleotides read TGTGCCACCAGCAGAGATGCGGGGAGTGGGGAGCTGTTTTTT.

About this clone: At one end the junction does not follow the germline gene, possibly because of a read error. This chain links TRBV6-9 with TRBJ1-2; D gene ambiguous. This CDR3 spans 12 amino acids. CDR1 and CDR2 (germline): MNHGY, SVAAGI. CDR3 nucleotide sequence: TGTGCCAGCAGTCAAAAGGGTGTAGGCTACAACTTC. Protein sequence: CASSQKGVGYNF.

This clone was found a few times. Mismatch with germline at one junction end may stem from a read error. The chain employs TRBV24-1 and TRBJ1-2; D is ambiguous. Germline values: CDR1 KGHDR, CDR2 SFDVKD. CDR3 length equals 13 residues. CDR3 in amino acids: CSTSDPRNYGYTF. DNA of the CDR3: TGTTCCACCAGTGATCCACGTAACTATGGCTACACCTTC.

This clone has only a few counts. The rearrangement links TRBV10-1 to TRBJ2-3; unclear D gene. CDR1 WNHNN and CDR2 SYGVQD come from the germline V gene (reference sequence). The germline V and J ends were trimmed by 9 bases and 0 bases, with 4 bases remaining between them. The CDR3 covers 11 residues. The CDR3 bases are TGCGCCAGAGACAGCACAGATACGCAGTATTTT. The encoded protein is CARDSTDTQYF.

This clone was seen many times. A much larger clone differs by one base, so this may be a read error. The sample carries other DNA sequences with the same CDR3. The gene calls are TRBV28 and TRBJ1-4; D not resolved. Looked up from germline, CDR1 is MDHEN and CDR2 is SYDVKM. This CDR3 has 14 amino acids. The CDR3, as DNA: TGTGCCAGCGGCCCCACGTCAACTAATGAAAAGCTGTTTTTT. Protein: CASGPTSTNEKLFF.

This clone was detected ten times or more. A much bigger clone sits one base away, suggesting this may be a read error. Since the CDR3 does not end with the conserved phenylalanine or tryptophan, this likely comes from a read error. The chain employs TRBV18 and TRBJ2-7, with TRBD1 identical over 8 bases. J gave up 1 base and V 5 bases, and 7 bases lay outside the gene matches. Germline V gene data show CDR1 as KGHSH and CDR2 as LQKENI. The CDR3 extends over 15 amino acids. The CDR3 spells CASSSTGTGSYEQYL. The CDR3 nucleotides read TGTGCCAGCTCATCAACAGGGACAGGTTCCTACGAGCAGTACCTC.

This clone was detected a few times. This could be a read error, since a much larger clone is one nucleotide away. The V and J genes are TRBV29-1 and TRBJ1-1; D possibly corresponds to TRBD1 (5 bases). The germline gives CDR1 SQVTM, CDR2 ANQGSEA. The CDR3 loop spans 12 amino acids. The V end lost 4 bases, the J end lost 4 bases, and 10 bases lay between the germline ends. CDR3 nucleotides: TGCAGCGTTGCGGGGGGGAGCACTGAAGCTTTCTTT. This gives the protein CSVAGGSTEAFF.

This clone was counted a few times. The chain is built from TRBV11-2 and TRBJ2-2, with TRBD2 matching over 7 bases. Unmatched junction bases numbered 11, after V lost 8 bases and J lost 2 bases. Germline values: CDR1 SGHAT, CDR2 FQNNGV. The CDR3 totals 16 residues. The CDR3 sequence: CASGAFRGLNTGELFF. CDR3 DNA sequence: TGTGCCAGCGGAGCCTTCCGGGGACTAAACACCGGGGAGCTGTTTTTT. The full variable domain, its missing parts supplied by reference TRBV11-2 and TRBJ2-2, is EAGVAQSPRYKIIEKRQSVAFWCNPISGHATLYWYQQILGQGPKLLIQFQNNGVVDDSQLPKDRFSAERLKGVDSTLKIQPAKLEDSAVYLCASGAFRGLNTGELFFGEGSRLTVL.

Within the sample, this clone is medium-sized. This chain's CDR3 is CASSYSRASEQYF. As DNA, the CDR3 is TGTGCCAGCAGTTACTCGAGGGCATCCGAGCAGTACTTC. This chain joins TRBV6-6 and TRBJ2-7; D might be TRBD2 (5 bases). The CDR3 is made up of 13 amino acids. Looked up from germline, CDR1 is MNHNY and CDR2 is SVGAGI (reference sequence). The V end lost 0 bases, the J end lost 6 bases, and 9 bases lay between the germline ends.

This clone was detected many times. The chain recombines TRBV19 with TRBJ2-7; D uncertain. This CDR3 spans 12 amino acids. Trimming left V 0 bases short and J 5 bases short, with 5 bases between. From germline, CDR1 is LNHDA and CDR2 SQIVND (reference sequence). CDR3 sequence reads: CASSIDRNEQYF. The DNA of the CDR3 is TGTGCCAGTAGTATAGATAGGAACGAGCAGTACTTC. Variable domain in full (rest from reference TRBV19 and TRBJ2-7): DGGITQSPKYLFRKEGQNVTLSCEQNLNHDAMYWYRQDPGQGLRLIYYSQIVNDFQKGDIAEGYSVSREKKESFPLTVTSAQKNPTAFYLCASSIDRNEQYFGPGTRLTVT.

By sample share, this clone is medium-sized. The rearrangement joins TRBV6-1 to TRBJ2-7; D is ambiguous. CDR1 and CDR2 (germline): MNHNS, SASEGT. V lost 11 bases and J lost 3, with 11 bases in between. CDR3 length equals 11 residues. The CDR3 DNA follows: TGTGCCGTTAGTTGGAGCTACGAGCAGTACTTC. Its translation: CAVSWSYEQYF.

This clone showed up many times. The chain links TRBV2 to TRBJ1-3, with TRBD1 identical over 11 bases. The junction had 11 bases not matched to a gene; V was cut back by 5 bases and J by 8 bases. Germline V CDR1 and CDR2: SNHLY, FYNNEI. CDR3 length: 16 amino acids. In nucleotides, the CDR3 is TGTGCCAGCAGTCAGGCCCCGGGACAGGGGGTCTACACCATATATTTT. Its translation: CASSQAPGQGVYTIYF.

CDR3 sequence reads: CASSMMLGGNQPQHF. The DNA of the CDR3 is TGTGCCAGTAGTATGATGTTGGGAGGCAATCAGCCCCAGCATTTT. The gene calls are TRBV19 and TRBJ1-5; D gene uncertain. V lost 3 bases and J 2 bases, leaving 11 bases between the germline ends. The germline gives CDR1 LNHDA, CDR2 SQIVND (reference sequence). The CDR3 sequence is 15 residues long. Complete variable domain (other parts from reference TRBV19 and TRBJ1-5): DGGITQSPKYLFRKEGQNVTLSCEQNLNHDAMYWYRQDPGQGLRLIYYSQIVNDFQKGDIAEGYSVSREKKESFPLTVTSAQKNPTAFYLCASSMMLGGNQPQHFGDGTRLSIL.

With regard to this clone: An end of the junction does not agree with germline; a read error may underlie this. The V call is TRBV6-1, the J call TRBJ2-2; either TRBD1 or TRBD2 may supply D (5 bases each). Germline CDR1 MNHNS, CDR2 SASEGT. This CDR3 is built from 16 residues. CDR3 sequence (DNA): TGTGCCAGCAGTGGTTTAGGGGCCGGGAACACCCGGGAGCTGTTTTTT. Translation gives CASSGLGAGNTRELFF.

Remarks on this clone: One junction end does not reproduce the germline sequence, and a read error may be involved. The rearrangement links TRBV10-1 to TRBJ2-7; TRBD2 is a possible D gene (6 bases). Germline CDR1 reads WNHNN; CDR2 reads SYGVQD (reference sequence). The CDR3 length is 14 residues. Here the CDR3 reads CASSESRDLVEQYF. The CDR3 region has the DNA TGCGCCAGTAGTGAGTCCCGGGACTTGGTCGAGCAGTACTTC.

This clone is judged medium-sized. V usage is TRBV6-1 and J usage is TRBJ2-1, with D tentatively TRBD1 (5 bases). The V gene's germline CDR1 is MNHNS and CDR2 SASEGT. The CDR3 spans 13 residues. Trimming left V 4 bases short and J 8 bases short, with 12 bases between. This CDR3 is CASSVGAKYEQFF. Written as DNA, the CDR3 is TGTGCCAGCAGTGTAGGGGCGAAGTATGAGCAGTTCTTC.

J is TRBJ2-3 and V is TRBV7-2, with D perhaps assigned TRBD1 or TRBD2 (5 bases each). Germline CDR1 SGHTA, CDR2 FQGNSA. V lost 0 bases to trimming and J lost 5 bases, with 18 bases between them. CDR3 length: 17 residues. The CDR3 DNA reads TGTGCCAGCAGCTTAGCCCCGGGACCCCGATTTGGAGATACGCAGTATTTT. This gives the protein CASSLAPGPRFGDTQYF.

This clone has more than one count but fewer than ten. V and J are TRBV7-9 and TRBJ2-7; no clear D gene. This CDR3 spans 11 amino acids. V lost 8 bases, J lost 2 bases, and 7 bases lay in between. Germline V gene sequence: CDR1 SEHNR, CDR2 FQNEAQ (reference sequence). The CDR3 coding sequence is TGTGCCAGCGGTCCACCCTACGAGCAGTACTTC. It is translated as CASGPPYEQYF.

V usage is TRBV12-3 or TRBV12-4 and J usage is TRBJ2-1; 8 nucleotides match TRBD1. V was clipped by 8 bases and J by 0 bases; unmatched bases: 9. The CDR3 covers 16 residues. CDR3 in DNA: TGTGCCAGCTGCAGGGGGCGGGGAAGCTCCTACAATGAGCAGTTCTTC. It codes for CASCRGRGSSYNEQFF.

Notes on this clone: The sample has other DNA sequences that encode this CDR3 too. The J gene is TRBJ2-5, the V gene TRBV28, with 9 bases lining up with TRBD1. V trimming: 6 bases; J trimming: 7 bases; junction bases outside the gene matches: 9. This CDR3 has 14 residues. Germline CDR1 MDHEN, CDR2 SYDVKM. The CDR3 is CASSTNRGRLTQYF. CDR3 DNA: TGTGCCAGCAGCACAAACAGGGGGCGACTGACCCAGTACTTC. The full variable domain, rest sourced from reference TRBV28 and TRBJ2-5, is DVKVTQSSRYLVKRTGEKVFLECVQDMDHENMFWYRQDPGLGLRLIYFSYDVKMKEKGDIPEGYSVSREKKERFSLILESASTNQTSMYLCASSTNRGRLTQYFGPGTRLLVL.

The CDR3 here is CALLSHGGNTIYF. CDR3 in DNA: TGTGCCTTACTAAGCCATGGTGGAAACACCATATATTTT. The rearrangement uses TRBV30 and TRBJ1-3; D gene uncertain. CDR1 and CDR2 (germline): GTSNPN, SVGIG (reference sequence). This CDR3 comprises 13 residues. The V gene lost 7 bases and the J gene lost 3 bases, with 13 bases spanning the gap. Combining the CDR3 with reference TRBV30 and TRBJ1-3 gives the whole variable domain SQTIHQWPATLVQPVGSPLSLECTVEGTSNPNLYWYRQAAGRGLQLLFYSVGIGQISSEVPQNLSASRPQDRQFILSSKKLLLSDSGFYLCALLSHGGNTIYFGEGSWLTVV.

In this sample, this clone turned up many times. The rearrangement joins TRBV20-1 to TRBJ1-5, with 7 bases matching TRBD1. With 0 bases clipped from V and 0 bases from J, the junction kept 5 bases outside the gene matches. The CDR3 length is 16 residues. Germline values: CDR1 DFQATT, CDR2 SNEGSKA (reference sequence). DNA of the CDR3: TGCAGTGCTAGAGAGAACAGGGGACCTAGCAATCAGCCCCAGCATTTT. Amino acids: CSARENRGPSNQPQHF.